This TCR beta chain is drawn from a study of post-analysis software for immune sequencing data. Overall study context: Both relapsing-remitting and secondary progressive multiple sclerosis featured among the disease courses, as did progressive-relapsing multiple sclerosis.

Unique molecular identifiers were present in the TCR beta cDNA libraries. T cells numbering roughly 1 to 10 million yielded roughly 0.5 million cDNA molecules. TCRdb fed the PCR reads into MiXCR, producing one record per CDR3 protein. The sample lists a few hundred thousand distinct CDR3 sequences, 39% seen once, with less than 8% in the top ten. The CDR3 has 15 residues. CDR1 SQVTM and CDR2 ANQGSEA come from the germline V gene. V lost 2 bases and J lost 8, with 21 bases in between. Findings and limits, study-wide: Patients had higher frequencies than controls of five or six TRBV segments, including TRBV5-6, TRBV5-1 and TRBV20-1. Multiple sclerosis patients had significantly lower normalized Chao1 diversity than controls. Batch-matched samples strongly co-clustered by F measure.

This clonotype was found a few times. Its antigen is still unknown. The sample taken for sequencing was blood. The sequence was collected from a girl aged 2-10 years with multiple sclerosis. The V and J genes are TRBV29-1 and TRBJ1-2; D is perhaps TRBD1 (6 bases). The CDR3 loop reads CSVELTGNGLGGYTF. CDR3 nucleotides: TGCAGCGTTGAACTAACAGGGAATGGCCTTGGGGGCTACACCTTC.